The TCR beta chain under discussion was sequenced for a study of blood T cell repertoires in COVID-19. Clones were sequenced by immunoSEQ multiplex PCR, and TCRdb holds only the in-frame ones, with some missing. The data contain about 360,000 clones, about 86% of them singletons. V was cut by 5 bases and J by 10 bases, with 15 bases left in between. The CDR3 sequence is 14 residues long. CDR1 is MNHEY and CDR2 is SVGAGI in the germline V gene. The origin of this receptor is a woman aged 60-75 years with COVID-19, enrolled during active disease. The material sequenced was peripheral blood. The chain is built from TRBV6-5 and TRBJ1-6; tentative D call: TRBD1 (5 bases). For the CDR3, the DNA is TGTGCCAGCAGTCTGACAGTTCTAGGATCACCCCTCCACTTT. It encodes CASSLTVLGSPLHF.